This T cell receptor beta chain was captured by sequencing in a study of blood T cell repertoires in COVID-19. Study details: Sites across the United States, Italy and Spain contributed samples from acute and convalescent COVID-19. Sources were T cells, B-cell-depleted T cells, or PBMCs; the material itself was cDNA or gDNA.

As processed by the authors: Counts of nucleated cells, estimated from reference gene primer amplification, were obtained. Repertoires were generated with immunoSEQ multiplex PCR, while TCRdb's copy carries only in-frame clones and drops some. Clonal size and the V and J genes are those of that table, whereas D and trimming came from the DNA. The sample lists around 190,000 clones; 79% were seen once. V shed 6 bases and J 7 bases; nucleotides not matched to a gene: 3. Germline CDR1 is MNHEY and CDR2 is SMNVEV (reference sequence). This CDR3 spans 14 amino acids. Followed over time, Seattle patients had been enrolled while infection was active.

The material sequenced was peripheral blood. This clonotype was sampled from a woman aged 40-49 years with COVID-19, enrolled during active disease. The rearrangement links TRBV27 to TRBJ1-6, with 10 nucleotides matching TRBD1. The CDR3 DNA reads as TGTGCCAGCAGCCGGGACAGGGGAAATTCACCCCTCCACTTT. The encoded protein is CASSRDRGNSPLHF.